Listed below are T cell receptor beta chains from one sample, sequenced in a study of T-cell reconstitution after alpha-beta-depleted transplantation in children. TCRdb itself ran the PCR reads through MiXCR, one entry per CDR3 protein. The table includes 75,000 to 100,000 distinct CDR3 sequences, roughly 8% detected once. This specimen consisted of PBMCs from the stem cell graft donor, obtained from the stem cell graft. Every receptor here comes from a human donor who donated a stem cell graft to a child with congenital amegakaryocytic thrombocytopenia. The conserved cysteine and the conserved F or W are not part of the CDR3 here. Each record gives: J gene, clone size, V gene, CDR3 protein. Not all rows give a size; the values are once, few, many and, for expanded clones, a class.

TRBJ2-7 | . | TRBV18 | ASSPEYSLQADEQY
TRBJ2-7 | many | TRBV12-3/TRBV12-4 | ASSTQTGNEQY
TRBJ1-2 | many | TRBV6-5 | ASKPGQHYGYT
TRBJ2-1 | many | TRBV7-2 | ASSDPTRYEQF
TRBJ2-1 | many | TRBV20-1 | SAILGTSGVYEQF
TRBJ2-3 | many | TRBV9 | ASSVGGGSTDTQY
TRBJ2-7 | many | TRBV20-1 | SARAGTNSYEQY
TRBJ2-7 | few | TRBV21-1 | ASSPPGRDYEQY
TRBJ2-5 | many | TRBV20-1 | SASGLLIYSQETQY
TRBJ2-3 | many | TRBV4-1 | ASSQVLRRPGTDTQY
TRBJ2-1 | . | TRBV19 | ASGTSGSYEQF
TRBJ1-5 | . | TRBV28 | ASSLTFLGSNQPQH
TRBJ1-4 | many | TRBV6-1 | ASSEEPGSNEKLF
TRBJ2-7 | many | TRBV28 | ASWSRLAGEAEY
TRBJ2-1 | many | TRBV11-2 | ASSFTGPRDEQF
TRBJ2-7 | . | TRBV7-8 | ASSLGTGNYEQY
TRBJ1-6 | many | TRBV3-1 | ASSPEDRFNSPLH
TRBJ1-2 | many | TRBV6-5 | ASSYSILSQQSTNYGYT
TRBJ2-1 | many | TRBV7-9 | ASSDPRAYNEQF
TRBJ1-5 | many | TRBV12-3/TRBV12-4 | ASSLGGFAQH
TRBJ2-3 | many | TRBV28 | ASSLPQGAGTQY
TRBJ2-3 | many | TRBV12-3/TRBV12-4 | ASSFLAGGVADTQY
TRBJ1-4 | many | TRBV28 | ASSPLQGASEKLF
TRBJ2-2 | many | TRBV12-3/TRBV12-4 | ASSLLGAETRELF
TRBJ2-7 | . | TRBV6-5 | ASSYGAGGSYEQY
TRBJ1-2 | many | TRBV25-1 | ASGYQGGYT
TRBJ2-2 | many | TRBV5-1 | ASSTRTTNTGELF
TRBJ2-7 | many | TRBV7-9 | ASSPRLADISYEQY
TRBJ2-2 | many | TRBV4-3 | ASSRKTSGSTGELF
TRBJ1-1 | many | TRBV5-1 | ASSLGGTLSTEAF
TRBJ2-1 | . | TRBV5-1 | ASSPVGLAGTANLNERQF
TRBJ1-1 | many | TRBV5-1 | ASSLAGGPPEAF
TRBJ2-1 | many | TRBV6-5 | ASSYSGLGSYNEQF
TRBJ2-1 | large | TRBV14 | ASSQEPGQGDNEQF
TRBJ1-3 | many | TRBV7-2 | ASSPQLTPGTIY
TRBJ2-2 | . | TRBV15 | ATSRDLSEGGGTGELF
TRBJ2-5 | many | TRBV7-9 | ASSSDRGLGVETQY
TRBJ2-7 | many | TRBV5-1 | ASSTFDRGHEQY
TRBJ2-3 | many | TRBV12-3/TRBV12-4 | ASRAWGLQGALDTQY
TRBJ2-5 | many | TRBV12-3/TRBV12-4 | ASSSGTGQGETQY
TRBJ1-6 | many | TRBV7-9 | ASSEAGNVYSPLH
TRBJ2-5 | . | TRBV4-1 | ASSQVSQETQY
TRBJ1-1 | many | TRBV28 | ASSLTGVNTEAF
TRBJ2-2 | many | TRBV5-1 | ASSSTGTSGTGELF
TRBJ1-3 | many | TRBV10-3 | AISEVGNTIY
TRBJ2-7 | few | TRBV7-2 | ASGRSATTPEQY
TRBJ2-3 | many | TRBV29-1 | SVGWADTQY
TRBJ1-6 | many | TRBV5-1 | ASSFTDNSPLH
TRBJ2-4 | many | TRBV2 | ASSPSDRLLAKNIQY
TRBJ1-4 | many | TRBV20-1 | SARGTAETNEKLF
TRBJ1-3 | many | TRBV20-1 | SATNGQGPGNTIY
TRBJ2-2 | many | TRBV5-5 | ASSLGGPRTGELF
TRBJ1-4 | many | TRBV9 | ASSVGPGLNEKLF
TRBJ2-6 | many | TRBV5-1 | ASSLGFGIRQGANVLT